These 20 T cell receptor beta chains share one sample of origin, sequenced in a study of cytotoxic CD8 clonotypes in ibrutinib-treated CLL. TCRdb keeps only in-frame clones here, not all; method: immunoSEQ multiplex PCR. The sample shows approximately 320,000 clones, 67% of them seen only once. The specimen was PBMCs, collected after 36 months of ibrutinib treatment. These receptors originate from a human donor with chronic lymphocytic leukemia.

The V gene is TRBV5-1, the J gene TRBJ2-3; the D call may be TRBD1 or TRBD2 (5 bases each). Germline CDR1 reads SGHRS; CDR2 reads YFSETQ. CDR3 size: 15 residues. V shed 4 bases and J shed 3 bases, with 15 bases lying between them. The CDR3, as DNA: TGCGCCAGCAGCCCAATGACGGGGCGAACAGATACGCAGTATTTT. It codes for CASSPMTGRTDTQYF.

This clone has a handful of counts. The chain employs TRBV27 and TRBJ2-1; 10 bases match TRBD1. Losses at the gene ends were 5 bases for V and 1 base for J; bases not matched to a gene: 8. Germline loops: CDR1 MNHEY, CDR2 SMNVEV (reference sequence). This CDR3 is 17 amino acids long. This chain's CDR3 is CASSPTGTGASYNEQFF. The CDR3 DNA follows: TGTGCCAGCAGTCCGACCGGGACAGGGGCTTCCTACAATGAGCAGTTCTTC.

This sequence joins TRBV7-9 and TRBJ1-1, with 12 bases lining up with TRBD1. This CDR3 is built from 18 residues. J lost 4 bases, V lost 4 bases, and 13 bases had no gene match. Germline CDR1 SEHNR, CDR2 FQNEAQ (reference sequence). CDR3 nucleotide sequence: TGTGCCAGCAGCTCCTCGGACCCGGGACAGGGGGCGTTCACTGAAGCTTTCTTT. It codes for CASSSSDPGQGAFTEAFF.

The count of this clone is one. V gene TRBV2 combines with J gene TRBJ2-7; D is perhaps TRBD1 (6 bases). Trimming pared 6 bases from V and 8 bases from J, leaving 26 bases between. Per germline, CDR1 SNHLY and CDR2 FYNNEI. CDR3 size: 16 residues. The CDR3, as DNA: TGTGCCAGCAGCCAACCCCCTCCAGGGGCTTACGACCAGCAGTACTTC. It codes for CASSQPPPGAYDQQYF.

The V gene is TRBV18, the J gene TRBJ1-4; maybe TRBD1 (5 bases). CDR1 KGHSH and CDR2 LQKENI come from the germline V gene. This CDR3 is 16 amino acids long. The V end lost 5 bases, the J end lost 0 bases, and 13 bases lay between the germline ends. The CDR3 loop is CASSARQPATNEKLFF. The CDR3 DNA reads TGTGCCAGCTCAGCTAGACAGCCGGCAACTAATGAAAAACTGTTTTTT. The variable domain in full, completed from reference TRBV18 and TRBJ1-4, reads NAGVMQNPRHLVRRRGQEARLRCSPMKGHSHVYWYRQLPEEGLKFMVYLQKENIIDESGMPKERFSAEFPKEGPSILRIQQVVRGDSAAYFCASSARQPATNEKLFFGSGTQLSVL.

The chain couples TRBV5-1 to TRBJ1-1; tentative D call: TRBD1 (6 bases). Looked up from germline, CDR1 is SGHRS and CDR2 is YFSETQ. Trimming took off 5 bases at V and 5 bases at J, with 13 bases between the two ends. This CDR3 has 13 amino acids. CDR3 sequence: CASSPQGGTEAFF. The CDR3, as DNA: TGCGCCAGCAGTCCACAGGGAGGGACTGAAGCTTTCTTT.

This chain links TRBV29-1 with TRBJ1-1; 8 bases align to TRBD1. The CDR3 runs 14 residues. CDR1 and CDR2 (germline): SQVTM, ANQGSEA. J gave up 5 bases and V 2 bases, and 7 bases lay outside the gene matches. The CDR3 nucleotides read TGCAGCGTTGAACAGGGGGCCGGCTGGACTGAAGCTTTCTTT. Translating gives CSVEQGAGWTEAFF. The variable domain in full, completed from reference TRBV29-1 and TRBJ1-1, reads SAVISQKPSRDICQRGTSLTIQCQVDSQVTMMFWYRQQPGQSLTLIATANQGSEATYESGFVIDKFPISRPNLTFSTLTVSNMSPEDSSIYLCSVEQGAGWTEAFFGQGTRLTVV.

This sequence joins TRBV9 and TRBJ2-3; 13 nucleotides align to TRBD2. Germline V gene data show CDR1 as SGDLS and CDR2 as YYNGEE. With 4 bases clipped from V and 2 bases from J, the junction kept 4 bases outside the gene matches. This CDR3 contains 16 residues. CDR3 amino acids: CASSRGLAGVTDTQYF. The CDR3, as DNA: TGTGCCAGCAGCCGTGGACTAGCGGGGGTCACAGATACGCAGTATTTT.

The chain joins TRBV19 to TRBJ1-2, with 11 bases matching TRBD1. The CDR3 contains 14 residues. Germline CDR1 and CDR2: LNHDA and SQIVND (reference sequence). With V trimmed by 1 base and J by 7 bases, 2 bases remained unmatched. This CDR3 is CASSIGTGGVGYTF. The CDR3 DNA follows: TGTGCCAGTAGTATAGGGACAGGGGGCGTTGGCTACACCTTC.

The chain carries TRBV4-1 and TRBJ1-1, with D possibly matching TRBD1 (6 bases). The CDR3 runs to 16 residues. V lost 1 base and J lost 1, with 13 bases in between. Germline V gives CDR1 MGHRA, CDR2 YSYEKL. The CDR3 bases are TGCGCCAGCAGCCAAGTAGGGGGGCCACCGAACACTGAAGCTTTCTTT. Translation: CASSQVGGPPNTEAFF.

J is TRBJ1-2 and V is TRBV28; 7 bases align to TRBD1. The CDR3 is made up of 13 amino acids. With 5 bases clipped from V and 8 bases from J, the junction kept 8 bases outside the gene matches. The germline gives CDR1 MDHEN, CDR2 SYDVKM. The CDR3 loop reads CASSLTGVSGYTF. CDR3 nucleotide sequence: TGTGCCAGCAGTCTAACAGGGGTGAGCGGCTACACCTTC.

The chain recombines TRBV7-2 with TRBJ2-5, with 8 bases fitting TRBD1. This CDR3 region has 16 residues. CDR1 and CDR2 from the germline V gene are SGHTA and FQGNSA. V shed 2 bases, J shed 7 bases, and the junction held 12 bases outside the gene matches. DNA for the CDR3: TGTGCCAGCAGCTTATCGACAGGGGTCCTGGGTGGGACCCAGTACTTC. Its translation is CASSLSTGVLGGTQYF.

In this sample, this clone turned up a few times. The rearrangement links TRBV2 to TRBJ1-1, with D hard to call. Germline CDR1 is SNHLY and CDR2 is FYNNEI. The CDR3 spans 12 residues. V gave up 8 bases and J gave up 7 bases, with 14 bases separating them. CDR3 amino acids: CASEGRQVEAFF. The CDR3 coding sequence is TGTGCCAGCGAGGGAAGGCAGGTTGAAGCTTTCTTT.

The rearrangement uses TRBV29-1 and TRBJ1-4, with 8 positions matching TRBD1. Germline values: CDR1 SQVTM, CDR2 ANQGSEA. The CDR3 is 16 residues long. The V segment lost 4 bases and the J segment 0 bases; nucleotides outside the gene matches: 7. The CDR3 region is CSVARTGIATNEKLFF. CDR3 sequence (DNA): TGCAGCGTTGCAAGGACAGGGATCGCAACTAATGAAAAACTGTTTTTT.

The genes are TRBV18 and TRBJ2-5; maybe TRBD2 (5 bases). CDR3 length equals 14 residues. V lost 1 base and J 0 bases, leaving 6 bases between the germline ends. Germline V gene data show CDR1 as KGHSH and CDR2 as LQKENI. CDR3 in amino acids: CASSPRRNQETQYF. CDR3 DNA sequence: TGTGCCAGCTCACCACGGAGGAACCAAGAGACCCAGTACTTC. Filled out from reference TRBV18 and TRBJ2-5, the complete variable domain reads NAGVMQNPRHLVRRRGQEARLRCSPMKGHSHVYWYRQLPEEGLKFMVYLQKENIIDESGMPKERFSAEFPKEGPSILRIQQVVRGDSAAYFCASSPRRNQETQYFGPGTRLLVL.

This clone was counted a few times. V usage is TRBV9 and J usage is TRBJ1-2; D unresolved. The V end was cut by 0 bases, the J end by 4 bases, with 10 bases between. The CDR3 loop spans 14 amino acids. CDR1 and CDR2 (germline): SGDLS, YYNGEE. The CDR3 protein is CASSVEVSSYGYTF. The DNA for the CDR3 is TGTGCCAGCAGCGTAGAAGTGTCGAGCTATGGCTACACCTTC.

The chain joins TRBV5-4 to TRBJ2-5, with TRBD1 matching 10 bases. Germline CDR1 SGHNT, CDR2 YYREEE (reference sequence). The CDR3 loop spans 17 amino acids. Trimming removed 2 bases from V and 5 bases from J; junction bases left unmatched: 12. The CDR3 nucleotides are TGTGCCAGCAGCTTCGGTACCCTGGACAGGGGGTTGGAGACCCAGTACTTC. This translates into CASSFGTLDRGLETQYF.

With regard to this clone: The sample has other DNA sequences that encode this CDR3 too. The rearrangement links TRBV7-7 to TRBJ2-5, with a tentative D call TRBD1 (5 bases). Germline loops: CDR1 SSHAT, CDR2 FNYEAQ (reference sequence). V dropped 3 bases and J dropped 1 base, with 6 bases sitting between them. The CDR3 totals 13 residues. The chain's CDR3 is CASSLGPQETQYF. CDR3 nucleotide sequence: TGTGCCAGCAGCTTGGGGCCCCAAGAGACCCAGTACTTC.

The rearrangement joins TRBV27 to TRBJ2-7; D ambiguous. Germline-derived CDR1 and CDR2 are MNHEY and SMNVEV (reference sequence). The CDR3 has 16 amino acids. Trimming stripped 2 bases from V and 3 bases from J, with 17 bases between. The CDR3 reads CASSLARPPINYEQYF. The CDR3 nucleotides read TGTGCCAGCAGTTTAGCGAGGCCCCCCATAAACTACGAGCAGTACTTC.

The chain has TRBV11-2 and TRBJ1-2; D ambiguous. The CDR3 has 14 amino acids. Germline V lookup: CDR1 SGHAT, CDR2 FQNNGV. Trimming took off 1 base at V and 5 bases at J, with 11 bases between the two ends. Here the CDR3 reads CASSLVVAGYGYTF. The CDR3 DNA reads TGTGCCAGCAGCTTAGTGGTGGCGGGGTATGGCTACACCTTC.